This T cell receptor (beta chain) was identified during a study of T cell responses to AZD1222 COVID-19 vaccine. Assay used: immunoSEQ multiplex PCR; TCRdb lists only in-frame clones, some missing. The sample includes more than 70,000 clones, roughly 88% of them seen just once. Sequences were derived from peripheral blood, sampled on day 0 of AZD1222 vaccination. This receptor was taken from an adult in good health.

Written as DNA, the CDR3 is TGTGCCAGCAGCGCAACCCACTATAACGTGAATGAGCAGTTCTTC. Amino acid sequence: CASSATHYNVNEQFF. This sequence joins TRBV5-6 and TRBJ2-1; D not resolved. The CDR3 spans 15 residues. Looked up from germline, CDR1 is SGHDT and CDR2 is YYEEEE. Trimming stripped 4 bases from V and 7 bases from J, with 18 bases between.